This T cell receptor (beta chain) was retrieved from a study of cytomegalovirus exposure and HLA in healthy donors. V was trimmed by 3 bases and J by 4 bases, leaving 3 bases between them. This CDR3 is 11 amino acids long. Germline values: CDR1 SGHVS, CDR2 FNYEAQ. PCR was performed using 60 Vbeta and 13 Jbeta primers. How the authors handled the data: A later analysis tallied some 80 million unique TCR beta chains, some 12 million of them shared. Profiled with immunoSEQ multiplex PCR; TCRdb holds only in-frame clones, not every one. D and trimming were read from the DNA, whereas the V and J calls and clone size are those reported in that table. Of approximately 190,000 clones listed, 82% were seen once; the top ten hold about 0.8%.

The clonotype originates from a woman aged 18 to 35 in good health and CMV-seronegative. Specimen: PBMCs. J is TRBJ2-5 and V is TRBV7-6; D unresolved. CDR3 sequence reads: CASSFLETQYF. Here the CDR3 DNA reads TGTGCCAGCAGCTTTCTAGAGACCCAGTACTTC.